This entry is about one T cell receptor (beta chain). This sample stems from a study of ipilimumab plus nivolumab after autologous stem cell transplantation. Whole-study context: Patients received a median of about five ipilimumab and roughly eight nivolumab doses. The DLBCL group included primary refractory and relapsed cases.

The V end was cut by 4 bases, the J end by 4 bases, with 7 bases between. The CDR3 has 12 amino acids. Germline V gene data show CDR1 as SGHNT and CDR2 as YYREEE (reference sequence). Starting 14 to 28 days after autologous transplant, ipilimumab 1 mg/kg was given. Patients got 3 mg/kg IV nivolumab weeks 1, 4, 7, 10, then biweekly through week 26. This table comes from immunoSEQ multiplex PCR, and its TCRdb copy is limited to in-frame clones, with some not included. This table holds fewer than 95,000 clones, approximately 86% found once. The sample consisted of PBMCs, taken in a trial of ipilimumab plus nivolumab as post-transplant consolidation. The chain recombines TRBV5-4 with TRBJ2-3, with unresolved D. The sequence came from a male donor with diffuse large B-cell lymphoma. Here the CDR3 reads CASSAPADTQYF. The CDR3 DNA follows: TGTGCCAGCAGCGCCCCGGCAGATACGCAGTATTTT.